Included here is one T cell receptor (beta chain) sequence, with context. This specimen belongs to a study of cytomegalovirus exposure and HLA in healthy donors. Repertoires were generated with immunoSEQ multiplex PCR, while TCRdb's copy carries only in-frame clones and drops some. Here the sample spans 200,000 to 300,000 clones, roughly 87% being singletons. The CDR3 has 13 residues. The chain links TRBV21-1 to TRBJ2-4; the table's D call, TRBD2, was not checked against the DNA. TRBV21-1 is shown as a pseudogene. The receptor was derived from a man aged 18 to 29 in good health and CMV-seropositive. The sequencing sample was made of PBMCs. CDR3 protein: CASSRRTLNIQYF. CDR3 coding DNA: TGTGCCAGCAGCCGACGGACTTTAAACATTCAGTACTTC.